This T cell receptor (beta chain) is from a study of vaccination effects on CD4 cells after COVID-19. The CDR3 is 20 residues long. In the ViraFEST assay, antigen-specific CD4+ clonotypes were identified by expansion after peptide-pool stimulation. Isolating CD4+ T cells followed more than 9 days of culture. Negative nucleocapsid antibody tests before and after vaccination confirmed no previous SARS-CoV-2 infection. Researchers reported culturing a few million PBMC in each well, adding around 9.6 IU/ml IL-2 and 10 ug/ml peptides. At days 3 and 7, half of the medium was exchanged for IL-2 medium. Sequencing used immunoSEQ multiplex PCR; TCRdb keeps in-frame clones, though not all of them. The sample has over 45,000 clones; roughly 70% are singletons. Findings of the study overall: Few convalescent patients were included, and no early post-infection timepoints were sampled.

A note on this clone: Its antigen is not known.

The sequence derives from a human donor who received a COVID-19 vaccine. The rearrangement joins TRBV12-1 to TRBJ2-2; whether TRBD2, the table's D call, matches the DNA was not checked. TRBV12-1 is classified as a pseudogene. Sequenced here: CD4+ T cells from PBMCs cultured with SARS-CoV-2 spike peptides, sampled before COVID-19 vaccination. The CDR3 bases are TGTGCCAGCAGCTTTTTTTGGTTTGACTCGGGACTAGCGTGGACCGGGGAGCTGTTTTTT. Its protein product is CASSFFWFDSGLAWTGELFF.